These T cell receptor beta chains were read from a single sample in a study of radiotherapy plus CTLA-4 blockade in lung cancer. Sequencing used immunoSEQ multiplex PCR; TCRdb keeps in-frame clones, though not all of them. The sample lists around 40,000 clones, approximately 70% occurring once. The specimen comprised peripheral blood, sampled from a patient treated with radiotherapy plus ipilimumab. These receptors were obtained from a human donor with non-small cell lung cancer who had stable disease on radiotherapy plus ipilimumab. Each CDR3 is given with its conserved first and last residue. D genes are given only for firm matches. Clone size is not always given. Where it is, it says once, few, many or a class for expanded clones.

V	D	J	size	DNA	CDR3
TRBV29-1	TRBD1	TRBJ2-5	NA	TGCAGCGGCTGTACAGGGGGCGAGACCCAGTACTTC	CSGCTGGETQYF
TRBV5-4	TRBD1	TRBJ2-7	NA	TGTGCCAGCAGCTTCCATGGGACAGACTACGAGCAGTACTTC	CASSFHGTDYEQYF
TRBV5-1	NA	TRBJ2-3	once	TGCGCCAGCAGCTTCAGGGCCGGCACAGATACGCAGTATTTT	CASSFRAGTDTQYF
TRBV5-6	NA	TRBJ1-2	NA	TGTGCCAGCAGCGATTTCGGGGACTATGGCTACACCTTC	CASSDFGDYGYTF
TRBV5-1	TRBD1	TRBJ2-5	once	TGCGCCAGCAGCCTGACAGGGAACTGGGAGACCCAGTACTTC	CASSLTGNWETQYF
TRBV18	NA	TRBJ1-1	NA	TGTGCCAGCTCACCAGACCGGGACATGAACACTGAAGCTTTCTTT	CASSPDRDMNTEAFF
TRBV15	NA	TRBJ2-6	NA	TGTGCCACCAGCAGAGCAGGAAGGGGCCTTCCGAGCTCTGGGGCCAACGTCCTGACTTTC	CATSRAGRGLPSSGANVLTF
TRBV15	NA	TRBJ2-3	NA	TGTGCCACCAGCAGAGACCTCCGCCCTATGAGGACAGATACGCAGTATTTT	CATSRDLRPMRTDTQYF
TRBV7-9	NA	TRBJ2-7	NA	TGTGCCAGCAGCTTAAGTGGTACGGCCTACGAGCAGTACTTC	CASSLSGTAYEQYF
TRBV13	TRBD2	TRBJ2-5	NA	TGTGCCAGCAGCTCGCAGCGGGGTTTACAAGAGACCCAGTACTTC	CASSSQRGLQETQYF
TRBV5-1	NA	TRBJ2-1	NA	TGCGCCAGCAGCTTGGTAGTCTTCGATGAGCAGTTCTTC	CASSLVVFDEQFF
TRBV2	TRBD1	TRBJ1-4	NA	TGTGCCAGCAGGATACAGGGGGATAATGAAAAACTGTTTTTT	CASRIQGDNEKLFF
TRBV2	TRBD1	TRBJ2-7	few	TGTGCCAGCAGTGAGACAGGGATTAGCTCCTACGAGCAGTACTTC	CASSETGISSYEQYF
TRBV13	NA	TRBJ2-5	NA	TGTGCCAGCAGCCCCTCAGGGGAAGAGACCCAGTACTTC	CASSPSGEETQYF
TRBV5-6	NA	TRBJ2-3	NA	TGTGCCAGCAGCTTGGTTGGGGCGAACACAGATACGCAGTATTTT	CASSLVGANTDTQYF
TRBV19	NA	TRBJ2-2	NA	TGTGCCAGTAGTAACCTTGGGGGGACGAACACCGGGGAGCTGTTTTTT	CASSNLGGTNTGELFF
TRBV20-1	NA	TRBJ2-3	once	TGCAGCTGTATCCGGACAGATACGCAGTATTTT	CSCIRTDTQYF
TRBV30	NA	TRBJ1-5	NA	TGTGCCTGGAAGGCAGGGGCGAGAGGGGATCAGCCCCAGCATTTT	CAWKAGARGDQPQHF
TRBV21-1	NA	TRBJ2-5	NA	TGTGCCAGCAGCAAAGACGCGTCCGAAGAGACCCAGTACTTC	CASSKDASEETQYF
TRBV6-6	NA	TRBJ2-3	NA	TGTGCCAGCAGCTTACCAGGGTCGGTAACAGATACGCAGTATTTT	CASSLPGSVTDTQYF
TRBV6-1	NA	TRBJ1-2	few	TGTGCCAGCAGTGAAAGGGGACTCAACTATGGCTACACCTTC	CASSERGLNYGYTF
TRBV2	NA	TRBJ1-2	medium-sized	TGTGCCAGCAGTGTTCGCGGCAGTCGGGGCTACACCTTC	CASSVRGSRGYTF
TRBV18	NA	TRBJ1-2	NA	TGTGCCAGCTCTTCCGGGAACTATGGCTACACCTTC	CASSSGNYGYTF
TRBV27	NA	TRBJ2-3	NA	TGTGCCAGCAGTTTCCGGGGGGCCGGCACAGATACGCAGTATTTT	CASSFRGAGTDTQYF
TRBV7-8	NA	TRBJ2-1	few	TGTGCCAGCAGCTGGGACACTAGCTCCTACAATGAGCAGTTCTTC	CASSWDTSSYNEQFF
TRBV5-1	NA	TRBJ2-7	once	TGCGCCAGCAGCCAAGCCAGGCACGAGCAGTACTTC	CASSQARHEQYF
TRBV30	TRBD1	TRBJ1-6	few	TGTGCCTCCGGAAGACAGGGAAATTCACCCCTCCACTTT	CASGRQGNSPLHF
TRBV10-2	TRBD1	TRBJ2-1	NA	TGCGCCAGCAGGAGGACAGGTGGGGAATACAATGAGCAGTTCTTC	CASRRTGGEYNEQFF
TRBV10-3	NA	TRBJ2-1	NA	TGTGCCATCGCAGGGGAATCCTACAATGAGCAGTTCTTC	CAIAGESYNEQFF